These 11 T cell receptor beta chains were all obtained from the same sample, sequenced in a study of Graves' ophthalmopathy and Graves' hyperthyroidism. RNA transcripts yielded amplified TCR beta CDR3 regions. Second-round multiplex PCR came after a first-round RT-PCR that employed HTBI primers. TCRdb independently ran MiXCR on the multiplex PCR reads; one entry per CDR3 protein. The sample includes 400,000 or so distinct CDR3 sequences, 15% to 20% of them seen just once. Sample: peripheral blood. Source of these receptors: an adult woman with stable Graves' hyperthyroidism.

Concerning this clonotype: An end of the junction does not agree with germline; a read error may underlie this. V gene TRBV18 combines with J gene TRBJ1-2; 8 nucleotides line up with TRBD1. Germline V CDR1 and CDR2: KGHSH, LQKENI. This CDR3 comprises 15 residues. The CDR3 loop reads CASSPPYGQGFGQAF. The CDR3 DNA reads TGTGCCAGCTCACCACCGTATGGACAGGGTTTCGGACAGGCTTTC. The full variable domain, in which reference TRBV18 and TRBJ1-2 provide the parts outside the CDR3, is NAGVMQNPRHLVRRRGQEARLRCSPMKGHSHVYWYRQLPEEGLKFMVYLQKENIIDESGMPKERFSAEFPKEGPSILRIQQVVRGDSAAYFCASSPPYGQGFGQAFGSGTRLTVV.

This clonotype occurred a few times. DNA of the CDR3: TGTGCCAGCAGTCCCCGGACAGGGCTGGGGTATGGCTACACCTTC. Amino acid sequence: CASSPRTGLGYGYTF. V usage is TRBV12-3 or TRBV12-4 and J usage is TRBJ1-2; TRBD1 agrees at 8 bases. The V and J ends lost 5 bases and 5 bases, in that order; junction bases with no gene match: 10. The CDR3 length is 15 residues.

This clonotype was picked up many times. V gene TRBV20-1 combines with J gene TRBJ2-7; TRBD2 matches at 8 bases. The CDR3 loop spans 15 amino acids. V shed 0 bases, J shed 1 base, and the junction held 5 bases outside the gene matches. Germline CDR1 reads DFQATT; CDR2 reads SNEGSKA (reference sequence). The CDR3 is CSARDAGTSSYEQYF. The CDR3 bases are TGCAGTGCTAGAGATGCGGGGACTAGTTCCTACGAGCAGTACTTC.

The chain is built from TRBV6-2 or TRBV6-3 and TRBJ2-5; D is unclear. This CDR3 spans 12 amino acids. V shed 8 bases and J shed 5 bases, with 12 bases lying between them. Germline CDR1 and CDR2: MNHEY and SVGEGT. This CDR3 reads CASAISKETQYF. The CDR3 nucleotides read TGTGCCAGCGCCATTAGTAAGGAGACCCAGTACTTC.

This clonotype was found many times. The V call is TRBV6-1, the J call TRBJ1-1, with 9 bases lining up with TRBD1. J gave up 1 base and V 6 bases, and 6 bases lay outside the gene matches. The CDR3 runs to 15 residues. CDR1 MNHNS and CDR2 SASEGT come from the germline V gene. In nucleotides, the CDR3 is TGTGCCAGCAGGGATGACAGGGGGGAGAACACTGAAGCTTTCTTT. Translation: CASRDDRGENTEAFF.

About this clonotype: Being one base from a much bigger clone, this may be a read error. The genes are TRBV6-2 or TRBV6-3 and TRBJ2-2; D call uncertain. The CDR3 extends over 13 amino acids. The germline V gene encodes CDR1 MNHEY and CDR2 SVGEGT. Trimming stripped 0 bases from V and 6 bases from J, with 5 bases between. CDR3 protein: CASSYSVSGELFF. CDR3 nucleotide sequence: TGTGCCAGCAGTTACTCAGTGTCCGGGGAGCTGTTTTTT.

This clonotype was seen ten or more times. V usage is TRBV4-3 and J usage is TRBJ1-6; the D is unclear. This CDR3 is built from 16 residues. Germline CDR1 and CDR2: LGHNA and YSLEER. V shed 1 base and J shed 0 bases, with 7 bases lying between them. The CDR3 loop is CASSQAAASYNSPLHF. DNA for the CDR3: TGCGCCAGCAGCCAAGCAGCAGCCTCCTATAATTCACCCCTCCACTTT.

This clonotype was detected a few times. J is TRBJ1-6 and V is TRBV28; no clear D gene. CDR1 is MDHEN, CDR2 SYDVKM, per germline. The CDR3 is 14 residues long. V gave up 4 bases and J gave up 5 bases, with 9 bases separating them. CDR3 loop: CASSSRPNNSPLHF. The DNA of the CDR3 is TGTGCCAGCAGTTCTAGGCCCAATAATTCACCCCTCCACTTT.

In its sample, this clonotype was seen many times. V gene TRBV20-1 combines with J gene TRBJ2-7, with a tentative D call TRBD2 (6 bases). The V end lost 5 bases, the J end lost 0 bases, and 11 bases lay between the germline ends. Germline CDR1 is DFQATT and CDR2 is SNEGSKA (reference sequence). The CDR3 spans 13 residues. The CDR3 DNA reads TGCAGTGCTGTTAGCGGCTACTCCTACGAGCAGTACTTC. Protein: CSAVSGYSYEQYF.

This clonotype has more than one count but fewer than ten. The chain has TRBV18 and TRBJ1-1; D is perhaps TRBD1 (5 bases). Germline V gives CDR1 KGHSH, CDR2 LQKENI. This CDR3 spans 13 amino acids. The V gene lost 6 bases and the J gene lost 5 bases, with 13 bases spanning the gap. CDR3 DNA sequence: TGTGCCAGCTCCCCAGGGTTTAGGACTGAAGCTTTCTTT. Translation gives CASSPGFRTEAFF. The entire variable domain, with the rest obtained from reference TRBV18 and TRBJ1-1, is as follows: NAGVMQNPRHLVRRRGQEARLRCSPMKGHSHVYWYRQLPEEGLKFMVYLQKENIIDESGMPKERFSAEFPKEGPSILRIQQVVRGDSAAYFCASSPGFRTEAFFGQGTRLTVV.

Many counts were recorded for this clonotype. The chain is built from TRBV24-1 and TRBJ2-2, with D unresolved. Between the trimmed V and J ends, which lost 3 bases and 6 bases, there was a span of 13 bases. CDR1 and CDR2 from the germline V gene are KGHDR and SFDVKD. The CDR3 spans 15 residues. The CDR3 loop reads CATSDADRMSGELFF. The DNA for the CDR3 is TGTGCCACCAGTGATGCCGACCGTATGTCCGGGGAGCTGTTTTTT.